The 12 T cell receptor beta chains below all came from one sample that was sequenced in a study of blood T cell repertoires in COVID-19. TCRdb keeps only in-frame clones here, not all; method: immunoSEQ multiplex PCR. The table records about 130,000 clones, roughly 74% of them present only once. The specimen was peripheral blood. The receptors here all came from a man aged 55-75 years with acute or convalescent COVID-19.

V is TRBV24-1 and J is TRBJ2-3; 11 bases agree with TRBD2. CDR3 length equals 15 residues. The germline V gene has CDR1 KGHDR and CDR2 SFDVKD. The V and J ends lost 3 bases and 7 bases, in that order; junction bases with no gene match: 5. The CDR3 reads CATSDSSGGANTQYF. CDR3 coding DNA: TGTGCCACCAGTGATAGTAGCGGGGGGGCCAATACGCAGTATTTT.

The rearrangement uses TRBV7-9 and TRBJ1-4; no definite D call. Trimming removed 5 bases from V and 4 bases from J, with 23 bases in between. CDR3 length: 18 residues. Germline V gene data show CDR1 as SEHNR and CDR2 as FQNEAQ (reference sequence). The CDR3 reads CASSPTRAAPRGNEKLFF. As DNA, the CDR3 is TGTGCCAGCAGCCCAACTCGTGCAGCGCCGCGGGGTAATGAAAAACTGTTTTTT.

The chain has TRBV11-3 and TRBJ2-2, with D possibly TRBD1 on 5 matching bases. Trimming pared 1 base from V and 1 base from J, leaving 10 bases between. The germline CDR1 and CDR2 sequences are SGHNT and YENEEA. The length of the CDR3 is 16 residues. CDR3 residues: CASSLGITGNTGELFF. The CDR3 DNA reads TGTGCCAGCAGCTTAGGAATAACAGGGAACACCGGGGAGCTGTTTTTT.

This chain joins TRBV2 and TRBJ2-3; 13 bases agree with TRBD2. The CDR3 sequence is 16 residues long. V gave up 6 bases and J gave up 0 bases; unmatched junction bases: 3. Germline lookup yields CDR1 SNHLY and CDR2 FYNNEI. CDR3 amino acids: CASSGLAGASTDTQYF. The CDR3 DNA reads TGTGCCAGCAGCGGACTAGCGGGAGCTAGCACAGATACGCAGTATTTT. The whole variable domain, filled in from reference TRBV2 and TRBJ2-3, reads EPEVTQTPSHQVTQMGQEVILRCVPISNHLYFYWYRQILGQKVEFLVSFYNNEISEKSEIFDDQFSVERPDGSNFTLKIRSTKLEDSAMYFCASSGLAGASTDTQYFGPGTRLTVL.

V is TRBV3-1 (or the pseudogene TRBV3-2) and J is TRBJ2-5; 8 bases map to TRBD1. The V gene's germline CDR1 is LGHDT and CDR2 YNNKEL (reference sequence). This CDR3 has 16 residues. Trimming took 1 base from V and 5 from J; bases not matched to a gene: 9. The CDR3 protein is CASSQGTLHRGETQYF. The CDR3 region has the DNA TGTGCCAGCAGCCAAGGCACCCTCCACAGGGGGGAGACCCAGTACTTC.

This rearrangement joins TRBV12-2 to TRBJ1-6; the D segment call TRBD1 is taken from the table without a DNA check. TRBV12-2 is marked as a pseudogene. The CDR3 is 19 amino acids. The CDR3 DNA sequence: TGTGCAAGTCGCCCCCAGGGTATTAACAACCGCTCCTATAATTCACCCCTCCACTTT. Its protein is CASRPQGINNRSYNSPLHF.

The CDR3 nucleotides read TGCGCCAGCGGGGAGCGGGGGACACCTGAGGATACGCAGTATTTT. Its protein product is CASGERGTPEDTQYF. The chain employs TRBV5-1 and TRBJ2-3; 8 nucleotides match TRBD2. This CDR3 region has 15 residues. Germline assignment: CDR1 SGHRS and CDR2 YFSETQ. V was clipped by 7 bases and J by 6 bases; unmatched bases: 13.

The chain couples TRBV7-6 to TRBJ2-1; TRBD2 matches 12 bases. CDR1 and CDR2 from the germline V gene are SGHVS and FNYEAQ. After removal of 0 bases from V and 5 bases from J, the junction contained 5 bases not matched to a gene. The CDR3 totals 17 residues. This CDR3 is CASSLAASGRGDNEQFF. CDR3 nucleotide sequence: TGTGCCAGCAGCTTAGCCGCTAGCGGGAGGGGGGACAATGAGCAGTTCTTC.

The CDR3 DNA is TGTGCTAGTGGTTTGGCCACAGGGGGGGACACTGAAGCTTTCTTT. Its protein is CASGLATGGDTEAFF. J is TRBJ1-1 and V is TRBV12-5; 8 bases are a match to TRBD1. This CDR3 contains 15 residues. Germline values: CDR1 LGHNT, CDR2 FRNRAP. Trimming took 1 base from V and 3 from J; bases not matched to a gene: 4.

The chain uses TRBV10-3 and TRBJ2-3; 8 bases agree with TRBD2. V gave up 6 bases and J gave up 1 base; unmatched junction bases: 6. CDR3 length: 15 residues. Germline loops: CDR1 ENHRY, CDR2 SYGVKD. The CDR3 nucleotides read TGTGCCATCAGGGTAGCGGGGTTGGGCACAGATACGCAGTATTTT. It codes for CAIRVAGLGTDTQYF.

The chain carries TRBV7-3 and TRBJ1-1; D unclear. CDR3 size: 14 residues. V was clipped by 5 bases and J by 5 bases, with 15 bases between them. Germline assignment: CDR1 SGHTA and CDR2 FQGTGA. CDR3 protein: CASSLRRGGTEAFF. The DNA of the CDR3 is TGTGCCAGCAGCCTCCGTCGGGGTGGGACTGAAGCTTTCTTT.

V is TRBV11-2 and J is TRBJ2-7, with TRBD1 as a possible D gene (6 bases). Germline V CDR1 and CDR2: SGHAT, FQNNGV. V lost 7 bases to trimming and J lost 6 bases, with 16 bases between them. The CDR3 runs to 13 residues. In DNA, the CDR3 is TGTGCCAGCACGTTGACAGGAATGGGCGAGCAGTACTTC. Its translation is CASTLTGMGEQYF.